This T cell receptor (beta chain) stems from a study of CD8 T cells in Susac syndrome. Sequencing of TCR beta was carried out in blood CD8+ and CD4+ T cells. Negative isolation yielded CD4+ and CD8+ T cells, and FACS enriched TEMRA cells. Reverse transcription of roughly 0.5 to 1 ug RNA was performed with random hexamers. Amplification of the TCR beta CDR3 was carried out by immunoSEQ multiplex PCR, which spanned a total of 54 Vbeta and 13 Jbeta segments. TCRdb called the immunoSEQ multiplex PCR reads again in MiXCR, with one record for every CDR3 protein. In the table there are around 80,000 distinct CDR3 sequences, 91% of which are singletons. This receptor was obtained from a human donor with multiple sclerosis. Sequenced material: CD8+ T cells from PBMCs.

The CDR3 protein is CASSSSRDRPYEQYF. Here the CDR3 DNA reads TGTGCCAGCAGCTCCTCCCGGGACAGGCCATACGAGCAGTACTTC. The J gene is TRBJ2-7, the V gene TRBV7-9, with 8 bases identical to TRBD1. J gave up 4 bases and V 4 bases, and 9 bases lay outside the gene matches. Germline V gives CDR1 SEHNR, CDR2 FQNEAQ (reference sequence). This CDR3 spans 15 amino acids.